This entry lists 2 T cell receptor beta chains sequenced from one sample in a study of cytomegalovirus exposure and HLA in healthy donors. PCR involved 60 Vbeta and 13 Jbeta primers. Sequencing was performed with immunoSEQ multiplex PCR; in TCRdb, only in-frame clones are kept and a portion is missing. The data show 120,000 or so clones, over 70% seen once. The specimen sequenced was PBMCs. The receptor set was obtained from a woman aged 45-60 years in good health and CMV-seropositive.

This chain uses TRBV5-1 with TRBJ2-7, with 12 bases that match TRBD1. The CDR3 is 15 amino acids. Losses at the gene ends were 3 bases for V and 6 bases for J; bases not matched to a gene: 7. Germline-derived CDR1 and CDR2 are SGHRS and YFSETQ. The CDR3 region has the DNA TGCGCCAGCAGCTCCACCGGGACAGGGGGCTTCGAGCAGTACTTC. It translates to CASSSTGTGGFEQYF. The variable domain in full, completed from reference TRBV5-1 and TRBJ2-7, reads KAGVTQTPRYLIKTRGQQVTLSCSPISGHRSVSWYQQTPGQGLQFLFEYFSETQRNKGNFPGRFSGRQFSNSRSEMNVSTLELGDSALYLCASSSTGTGGFEQYFGPGTRLTVT.

V usage is TRBV4-1 and J usage is TRBJ2-6, with TRBD2 identical over 8 bases. Germline loops: CDR1 MGHRA, CDR2 YSYEKL. Losses at the gene ends were 4 bases for V and 4 bases for J; bases not matched to a gene: 12. The CDR3 has 18 residues. In DNA, the CDR3 is TGCGCCAGCAGCCTCCACCCGCGGGGGGCCAAAGGGGCCAACGTCCTGACTTTC. This translates into CASSLHPRGAKGANVLTF.